A single TCR beta chain is shown here with its context. This specimen belongs to a study of blood T cell repertoires in COVID-19. Whole-study context: COVID-19 samples, acute and convalescent, were from the United States, Italy and Spain. T cells, B-cell-depleted T cells, or PBMCs provided the cDNA or gDNA that served as material.

In the authors' workflow: Amplifying reference gene primers gave estimates of nucleated cell counts. Profiling relied on immunoSEQ multiplex PCR, and the TCRdb table lists in-frame clones only, not all of them. V and J calls and clone size are those listed in that table; D and trimming were worked out from the DNA. The data hold 100,000 to 140,000 clones, with about nine tenths observed a single time. The CDR3 runs to 14 residues. After removal of 10 bases from V and 4 bases from J, the junction contained 11 bases not matched to a gene. Germline assignment: CDR1 MNHEY and CDR2 SVGAGI. Specimen: peripheral blood. The sequence derives from a woman younger than 45 with acute or convalescent COVID-19. The chain uses TRBV6-5 and TRBJ2-7, with 9 bases that match TRBD2. The CDR3 DNA reads as TGTGCCACAGGGGGTGGCGGGGGGGCATACGAGCAGTACTTC. Amino acids: CATGGGGGAYEQYF.